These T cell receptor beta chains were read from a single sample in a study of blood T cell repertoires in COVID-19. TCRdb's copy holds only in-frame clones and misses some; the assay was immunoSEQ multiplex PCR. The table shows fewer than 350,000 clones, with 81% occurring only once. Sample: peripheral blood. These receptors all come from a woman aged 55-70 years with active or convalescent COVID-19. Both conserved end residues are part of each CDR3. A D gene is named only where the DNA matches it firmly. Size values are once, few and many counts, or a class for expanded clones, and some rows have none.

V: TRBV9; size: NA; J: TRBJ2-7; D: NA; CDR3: CASSPKKADRIYEQYF; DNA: TGTGCCAGCAGCCCCAAAAAAGCAGACAGGATCTACGAGCAGTACTTC
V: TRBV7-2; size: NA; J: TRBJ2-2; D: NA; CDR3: CASSPHPGVNTGELFF; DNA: TGTGCCAGCAGCCCCCACCCGGGGGTAAACACCGGGGAGCTGTTTTTT
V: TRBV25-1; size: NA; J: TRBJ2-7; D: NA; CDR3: CASSEPGSHYEQYF; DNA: TGTGCCAGCAGTGAACCTGGTAGCCATTACGAGCAGTACTTC
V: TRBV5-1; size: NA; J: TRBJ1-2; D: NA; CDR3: CASSLGANREHGYTF; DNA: TGCGCCAGCAGCTTGGGGGCCAACAGAGAACATGGCTACACCTTC
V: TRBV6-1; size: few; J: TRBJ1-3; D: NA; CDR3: CASSEPAGSGNTIYF; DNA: TGTGCCAGCAGTGAACCAGCAGGGTCAGGAAACACCATATATTTT
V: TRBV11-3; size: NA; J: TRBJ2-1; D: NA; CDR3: CASSVTGIGYNEQFF; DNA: TGTGCCAGCAGCGTTACAGGGATAGGCTACAATGAGCAGTTCTTC
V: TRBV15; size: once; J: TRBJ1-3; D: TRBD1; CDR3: CATSGATGSGNTIYF; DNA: TGTGCCACCAGCGGCGCGACAGGGAGTGGAAACACCATATATTTT
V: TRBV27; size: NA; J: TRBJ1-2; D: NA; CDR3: CASRTNAGNYGYTF; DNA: TGTGCCAGCAGGACAAACGCGGGTAACTATGGCTACACCTTC
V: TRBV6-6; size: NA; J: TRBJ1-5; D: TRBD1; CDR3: CASSYRQGGNQPQHF; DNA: TGTGCCAGCAGTTACCGACAGGGCGGCAATCAGCCCCAGCATTTT
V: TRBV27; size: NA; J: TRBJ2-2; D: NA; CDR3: CASSFTGTGELFF; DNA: TGTGCCAGCAGTTTCACAGGGACCGGGGAGCTGTTTTTT
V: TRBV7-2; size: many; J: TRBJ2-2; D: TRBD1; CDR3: CASSLEGGAWTGELFF; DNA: TGTGCCAGCAGCTTAGAAGGGGGCGCGTGGACCGGGGAGCTGTTTTTT
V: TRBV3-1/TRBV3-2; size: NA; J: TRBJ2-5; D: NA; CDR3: CASSQDPRGEETQYF; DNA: TGTGCCAGCAGCCAAGATCCGCGCGGGGAAGAGACCCAGTACTTC
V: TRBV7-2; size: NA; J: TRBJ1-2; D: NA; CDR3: CASSFNEQLYGYTF; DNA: TGTGCCAGCAGCTTCAACGAACAGCTCTATGGCTACACCTTC
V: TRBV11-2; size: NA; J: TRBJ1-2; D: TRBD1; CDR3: CASSLAGTDIYGYTF; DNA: TGTGCCAGCAGCTTAGCAGGGACAGACATCTATGGCTACACCTTC
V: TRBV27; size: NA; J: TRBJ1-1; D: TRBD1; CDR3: CASSLSAGGRRTEAFF; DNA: TGTGCCAGCAGTTTATCGGCAGGGGGCCGGAGGACTGAAGCTTTCTTT
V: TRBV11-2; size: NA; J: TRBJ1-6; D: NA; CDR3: CASSRGGAPLHF; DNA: TGTGCCAGCAGCCGCGGGGGGGCACCCCTCCACTTT
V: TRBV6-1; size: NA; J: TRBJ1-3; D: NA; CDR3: CASSDADGNTIYF; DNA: TGTGCCAGCAGTGATGCGGATGGAAACACCATATATTTT
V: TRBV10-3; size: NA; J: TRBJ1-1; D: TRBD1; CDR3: CAISEDRGRRGTEAFF; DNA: TGTGCCATCAGTGAGGACAGGGGGAGGCGAGGCACTGAAGCCTTCTTT
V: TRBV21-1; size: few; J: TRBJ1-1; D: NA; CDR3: CASSSQGPTEAFF; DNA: TGTGCCAGCAGCTCACAGGGGCCCACTGAAGCTTTCTTT
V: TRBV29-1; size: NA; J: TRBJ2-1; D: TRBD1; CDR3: CSVEGGQAGSQGEQFF; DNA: TGCAGCGTTGAAGGGGGACAGGCGGGGTCTCAGGGGGAGCAGTTCTTC
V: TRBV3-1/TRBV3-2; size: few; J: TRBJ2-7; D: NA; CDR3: CASTRSGGYYEQYF; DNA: TGTGCCAGCACCCGGTCGGGGGGCTACTACGAGCAGTACTTC
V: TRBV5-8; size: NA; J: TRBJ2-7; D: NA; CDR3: CASSRGYTTNPYEQYF; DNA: TGTGCCAGCAGCCGAGGATACACGACGAACCCCTACGAGCAGTACTTC
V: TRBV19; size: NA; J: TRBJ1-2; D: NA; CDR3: CASSFKTGENYGYTF; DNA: TGTGCCAGTAGTTTTAAGACAGGCGAGAACTATGGCTACACCTTC
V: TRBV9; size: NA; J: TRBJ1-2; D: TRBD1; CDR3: CASSVAGRTGAGYTF; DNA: TGTGCCAGCAGCGTAGCAGGGAGGACAGGCGCTGGCTACACCTTC
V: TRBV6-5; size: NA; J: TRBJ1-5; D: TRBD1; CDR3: CASTRRGGAGQPQHF; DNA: TGTGCCAGCACCCGAAGAGGGGGCGCGGGACAGCCCCAGCATTTT
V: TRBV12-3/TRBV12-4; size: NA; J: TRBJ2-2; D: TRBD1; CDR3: CASLQGVAGELFF; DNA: TGTGCCAGTTTGCAGGGGGTCGCCGGGGAGCTGTTTTTT
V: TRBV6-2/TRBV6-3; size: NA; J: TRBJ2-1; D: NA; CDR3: CASSQPRGSYNEQFF; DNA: TGTGCCAGCAGTCAACCTCGGGGTTCCTACAATGAGCAGTTCTTC
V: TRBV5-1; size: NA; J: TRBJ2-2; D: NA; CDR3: CASSLTQVNTGELFF; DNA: TGCGCCAGCAGCTTGACACAGGTTAACACCGGGGAGCTGTTTTTT
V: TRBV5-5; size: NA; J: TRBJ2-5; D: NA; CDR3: CASSLRGYETQYF; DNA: TGTGCCAGCAGCTTAAGAGGGTATGAGACCCAGTACTTC
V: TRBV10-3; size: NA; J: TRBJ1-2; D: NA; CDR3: CAITDGSRDGYTF; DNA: TGTGCCATCACAGACGGGAGCCGGGATGGCTACACCTTC
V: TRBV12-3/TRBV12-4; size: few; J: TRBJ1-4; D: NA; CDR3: CASSREVGEKLFF; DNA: TGTGCCAGCAGTCGGGAGGTCGGTGAAAAACTGTTTTTT
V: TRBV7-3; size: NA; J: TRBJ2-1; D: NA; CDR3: CASSRGGDEQFF; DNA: TGTGCCAGCAGCCGGGGAGGAGATGAGCAGTTCTTC